One and the same sample provided the 2 T cell receptor beta chains below, sequenced in a study of blood T cell repertoires in COVID-19. Sequenced by immunoSEQ multiplex PCR; TCRdb stores in-frame clones only, minus some. This sample yields approximately 90,000 clones, of which 75% to 80% are seen a single time; roughly 6.3% belongs to the top ten. The sample comprised peripheral blood. The receptors shown here come from a man aged 65 to 79 with COVID-19, enrolled during active disease.

The V call is TRBV5-1, the J call TRBJ2-1, with 10 bases matching TRBD2. The CDR3 is made up of 13 amino acids. V lost 5 bases and J lost 9; bases outside the gene matches: 5. Germline CDR1 SGHRS, CDR2 YFSETQ. CDR3 DNA: TGCGCCAGCAGGGGACTAGCGCAAGGTGAGCAGTTCTTC. It specifies CASRGLAQGEQFF.

The gene calls are TRBV28 and TRBJ1-4; perhaps TRBD1 as D (6 bases). The CDR3 contains 15 residues. V shed 5 bases and J shed 6 bases, with 16 bases lying between them. CDR1 and CDR2 from the germline V gene are MDHEN and SYDVKM. The CDR3 coding sequence is TGTGCCAGCAGTGGCAGCAGGGGTGCATATGAAAAACTGTTTTTT. Amino acids: CASSGSRGAYEKLFF.